This T cell receptor beta chain was retrieved from a study of blood T cell repertoires in COVID-19. Whole-study context: Acute and convalescent COVID-19 specimens originated in the United States, Italy and Spain. From T cells, B-cell-depleted T cells, or PBMCs came the material, which was cDNA or gDNA.

Authors' processing steps: Amplification with reference gene primers provided the estimates of nucleated cell counts. TCRdb's copy holds only in-frame clones and misses some; the assay was immunoSEQ multiplex PCR. Clone size and V and J calls were adopted from that table, with D and trimming inferred from the DNA. This sample yields some 200,000 clones, of which 70% to 90% are seen a single time; roughly 5% belongs to the top ten. Germline CDR1 and CDR2: LGHDT and YNNKEL (reference sequence). With 4 bases removed from V and 5 bases from J, the gap between germline ends came to 15 bases. The CDR3 is made up of 16 amino acids.

The chain couples TRBV3-1 (or the pseudogene TRBV3-2) to TRBJ1-6, with a tentative D call TRBD1 (6 bases). Sequencing was done on a sample of peripheral blood. The TCR sequence derives from a woman aged 40 to 49 with acute or convalescent COVID-19. CDR3 sequence reads: CASSRAGRGDNSPLHF. The CDR3 region has the DNA TGTGCCAGCAGCCGGGCTGGCAGGGGAGATAATTCACCCCTCCACTTT.